These T cell receptor beta chains were read from a single sample in a study of T-cell memory formation after mild COVID-19. Each CDR3 protein gets one entry after TCRdb re-called the 5' RACE reads with MiXCR. The sample contains about 430,000 distinct CDR3 sequences, 20% to 30% of which appear only once. Sequenced: PBMCs or a T cell subset sorted from them (not recorded which). These receptors were collected from an adult woman who had mild COVID-19 (a few samples of this study predate the infection). Cell type and time point are not known. CDR3s include the opening cysteine and the closing phenylalanine or tryptophan. Each record gives: clone size, J gene, V gene, D gene, CDR3 length, CDR3 protein, CDR3 DNA. D genes are given only for firm matches. A row's size may be missing; if present it is once, few, many or a size class.

clone_size: few; j_call: TRBJ1-2; v_call: TRBV12-3/TRBV12-4; d_call: -; cdr3_length: 15; cdr3_aa: CASSSHRGVDYGYTF; cdr3_nt: TGTGCCAGCAGTTCCCACCGGGGGGTTGACTATGGCTACACCTTC
clone_size: few; j_call: TRBJ2-7; v_call: TRBV18; d_call: -; cdr3_length: 15; cdr3_aa: CASSPPSRGAYEQYF; cdr3_nt: TGTGCCAGCTCACCACCATCAAGGGGCGCCTACGAGCAGTACTTC
clone_size: few; j_call: TRBJ2-1; v_call: TRBV28; d_call: -; cdr3_length: 11; cdr3_aa: CASLGGREQFF; cdr3_nt: TGTGCCAGCCTAGGTGGGCGGGAGCAGTTCTTC
clone_size: few; j_call: TRBJ1-5; v_call: TRBV12-3/TRBV12-4; d_call: -; cdr3_length: 16; cdr3_aa: CASSLAPWGSNQPQHF; cdr3_nt: TGTGCCAGCAGCCTCGCTCCTTGGGGGAGCAATCAGCCCCAGCATTTT
clone_size: -; j_call: TRBJ1-1; v_call: TRBV11-2; d_call: -; cdr3_length: 12; cdr3_aa: CASSLGLGEAFF; cdr3_nt: TGTGCCAGCAGCTTAGGACTTGGTGAAGCTTTCTTT
clone_size: -; j_call: TRBJ2-3; v_call: TRBV19; d_call: -; cdr3_length: 14; cdr3_aa: CASSINRHTDTQYF; cdr3_nt: TGTGCCAGTAGTATCAACAGACACACAGATACGCAGTATTTT
clone_size: many; j_call: TRBJ2-1; v_call: TRBV12-3/TRBV12-4; d_call: TRBD2; cdr3_length: 15; cdr3_aa: CASSPRRTSGNEQFF; cdr3_nt: TGTGCCAGCAGTCCGCGACGGACTAGTGGCAATGAGCAGTTCTTC
clone_size: few; j_call: TRBJ2-5; v_call: TRBV11-2; d_call: TRBD1; cdr3_length: 14; cdr3_aa: CASSTDRGRETQYF; cdr3_nt: TGTGCCAGCAGCACTGACAGGGGCAGAGAGACCCAGTACTTC
clone_size: -; j_call: TRBJ2-5; v_call: TRBV7-2; d_call: -; cdr3_length: 17; cdr3_aa: CASSSRIARSDEETQYF; cdr3_nt: TGTGCCAGCAGCTCGCGGATAGCGCGATCCGACGAGGAGACCCAGTACTTC
clone_size: once; j_call: TRBJ2-3; v_call: TRBV7-6; d_call: -; cdr3_length: 14; cdr3_aa: CASSFRDNTDTQYF; cdr3_nt: TGTGCCAGCAGCTTTAGGGACAACACAGATACGCAGTATTTT
clone_size: few; j_call: TRBJ1-5; v_call: TRBV9; d_call: -; cdr3_length: 15; cdr3_aa: CASSRGEYSNQPQHF; cdr3_nt: TGTGCCAGCAGCAGGGGAGAGTATAGCAATCAGCCCCAGCATTTT
clone_size: few; j_call: TRBJ2-1; v_call: TRBV5-1; d_call: TRBD2; cdr3_length: 16; cdr3_aa: CASFMEASGGYNEQFF; cdr3_nt: TGCGCCAGCTTCATGGAGGCTAGCGGGGGATACAATGAGCAGTTCTTC
clone_size: few; j_call: TRBJ2-1; v_call: TRBV4-1; d_call: TRBD2; cdr3_length: 19; cdr3_aa: CASSQGGKTSGGEWHEQFF; cdr3_nt: TGCGCCAGCAGCCAAGGGGGTAAGACTAGCGGGGGTGAATGGCATGAGCAGTTCTTC
clone_size: few; j_call: TRBJ1-6; v_call: TRBV12-3/TRBV12-4; d_call: -; cdr3_length: 14; cdr3_aa: CASRPGFQGSPLHF; cdr3_nt: TGTGCCAGCAGACCGGGCTTTCAGGGTTCACCCCTCCACTTT
clone_size: few; j_call: TRBJ2-1; v_call: TRBV18; d_call: TRBD1; cdr3_length: 14; cdr3_aa: CASSPQGANNEQFF; cdr3_nt: TGTGCCAGCTCTCCACAGGGGGCAAACAATGAGCAGTTCTTC
clone_size: -; j_call: TRBJ2-2; v_call: TRBV10-3; d_call: -; cdr3_length: 16; cdr3_aa: CAISDSQGRNTGELFF; cdr3_nt: TGTGCCATCAGTGATTCCCAAGGGCGAAACACCGGGGAGCTGTTTTTT
clone_size: once; j_call: TRBJ2-7; v_call: TRBV30; d_call: -; cdr3_length: 13; cdr3_aa: CAWSEGSTYEQYF; cdr3_nt: TGTGCCTGGAGTGAAGGTTCTACCTACGAGCAGTACTTC
clone_size: many; j_call: TRBJ1-5; v_call: TRBV12-3/TRBV12-4; d_call: TRBD1; cdr3_length: 15; cdr3_aa: CASSLGTGLNQPQHF; cdr3_nt: TGTGCCAGCAGTTTGGGGACAGGGCTTAATCAGCCCCAGCATTTT
clone_size: -; j_call: TRBJ2-7; v_call: TRBV7-6; d_call: -; cdr3_length: 14; cdr3_aa: CASSFAGKGYEQYF; cdr3_nt: TGTGCCAGCAGCTTCGCAGGGAAAGGCTACGAGCAGTACTTC
clone_size: -; j_call: TRBJ1-2; v_call: TRBV29-1; d_call: -; cdr3_length: 14; cdr3_aa: CSARHKGDRYGYTF; cdr3_nt: TGCAGTGCCCGCCATAAAGGGGACCGCTATGGCTACACCTTC
clone_size: few; j_call: TRBJ2-5; v_call: TRBV7-8; d_call: TRBD2; cdr3_length: 16; cdr3_aa: CASSIPGTSGEETQYF; cdr3_nt: TGTGCCAGCAGCATACCCGGGACTAGCGGGGAAGAGACCCAGTACTTC
clone_size: few; j_call: TRBJ2-3; v_call: TRBV15; d_call: -; cdr3_length: 13; cdr3_aa: CATSAHRADTQYF; cdr3_nt: TGTGCCACCAGCGCCCACAGAGCAGATACGCAGTATTTT
clone_size: -; j_call: TRBJ2-3; v_call: TRBV4-1; d_call: -; cdr3_length: 16; cdr3_aa: CASSQAGRRYTDTQYF; cdr3_nt: TGCGCCAGCAGCCAAGCCGGCAGGAGGTACACAGATACGCAGTATTTT
clone_size: few; j_call: TRBJ1-1; v_call: TRBV19; d_call: -; cdr3_length: 12; cdr3_aa: CASSIGEGEAFF; cdr3_nt: TGTGCCAGTAGTATAGGGGAGGGTGAAGCTTTCTTT
clone_size: few; j_call: TRBJ1-1; v_call: TRBV18; d_call: -; cdr3_length: 13; cdr3_aa: CASSPSGNTEAFF; cdr3_nt: TGTGCCAGCTCACCATCAGGGAACACTGAAGCTTTCTTT
clone_size: -; j_call: TRBJ2-5; v_call: TRBV29-1; d_call: -; cdr3_length: 14; cdr3_aa: CSVGGRSIQETQYF; cdr3_nt: TGCAGCGTTGGCGGCAGATCCATCCAAGAGACCCAGTACTTC
clone_size: few; j_call: TRBJ2-7; v_call: TRBV11-3; d_call: TRBD1; cdr3_length: 14; cdr3_aa: CASRSGQASYEQYF; cdr3_nt: TGTGCCAGCAGATCGGGACAGGCCTCCTACGAGCAGTACTTC
clone_size: -; j_call: TRBJ1-1; v_call: TRBV12-3/TRBV12-4; d_call: -; cdr3_length: 14; cdr3_aa: CASSLSTANTEAFF; cdr3_nt: TGTGCCAGCAGTTTATCGACCGCGAACACTGAAGCTTTCTTT
clone_size: -; j_call: TRBJ2-1; v_call: TRBV5-1; d_call: TRBD2; cdr3_length: 17; cdr3_aa: CASSLAVAGESYNEQFF; cdr3_nt: TGCGCCAGCAGCTTGGCGGTAGCGGGAGAGTCCTACAATGAGCAGTTCTTC
clone_size: -; j_call: TRBJ1-4; v_call: TRBV6-5; d_call: -; cdr3_length: 19; cdr3_aa: CASSYLAMGLAGMQSGLFF; cdr3_nt: TGTGCCAGCAGTTACCTCGCAATGGGGCTCGCGGGTATGCAGTCGGGACTGTTTTTT
clone_size: few; j_call: TRBJ1-3; v_call: TRBV5-1; d_call: -; cdr3_length: 17; cdr3_aa: CASSLGSLANSGNTIYF; cdr3_nt: TGCGCCAGCAGCTTGGGTTCTTTGGCCAACTCTGGAAACACCATATATTTT
clone_size: -; j_call: TRBJ2-3; v_call: TRBV15; d_call: -; cdr3_length: 17; cdr3_aa: CATSRERLATYTDTQYF; cdr3_nt: TGTGCCACCAGCAGAGAAAGGTTGGCGACCTACACAGATACGCAGTATTTT
clone_size: -; j_call: TRBJ1-1; v_call: TRBV7-9; d_call: -; cdr3_length: 18; cdr3_aa: CASSLALGWGARNTEAFF; cdr3_nt: TGTGCCAGCAGCTTGGCCTTAGGATGGGGGGCGAGGAACACTGAAGCTTTCTTT
clone_size: -; j_call: TRBJ2-7; v_call: TRBV7-2; d_call: -; cdr3_length: 14; cdr3_aa: CASSYQTGSYEQYF; cdr3_nt: TGTGCCAGCAGCTACCAGACTGGGTCCTACGAGCAGTACTTC
clone_size: few; j_call: TRBJ2-1; v_call: TRBV9; d_call: TRBD1; cdr3_length: 16; cdr3_aa: CASSVVGGQGYNEQFF; cdr3_nt: TGTGCCAGCAGCGTAGTAGGGGGACAGGGTTACAATGAGCAGTTCTTC
clone_size: -; j_call: TRBJ2-2; v_call: TRBV2; d_call: TRBD1; cdr3_length: 15; cdr3_aa: CASTLRTGHTGELFF; cdr3_nt: TGTGCCAGCACTCTTCGGACAGGGCACACCGGGGAGCTGTTTTTT
clone_size: -; j_call: TRBJ2-3; v_call: TRBV2; d_call: -; cdr3_length: 15; cdr3_aa: CASRSQGLATDTQYF; cdr3_nt: TGTGCCAGCAGATCGCAGGGGTTGGCGACAGATACGCAGTATTTT